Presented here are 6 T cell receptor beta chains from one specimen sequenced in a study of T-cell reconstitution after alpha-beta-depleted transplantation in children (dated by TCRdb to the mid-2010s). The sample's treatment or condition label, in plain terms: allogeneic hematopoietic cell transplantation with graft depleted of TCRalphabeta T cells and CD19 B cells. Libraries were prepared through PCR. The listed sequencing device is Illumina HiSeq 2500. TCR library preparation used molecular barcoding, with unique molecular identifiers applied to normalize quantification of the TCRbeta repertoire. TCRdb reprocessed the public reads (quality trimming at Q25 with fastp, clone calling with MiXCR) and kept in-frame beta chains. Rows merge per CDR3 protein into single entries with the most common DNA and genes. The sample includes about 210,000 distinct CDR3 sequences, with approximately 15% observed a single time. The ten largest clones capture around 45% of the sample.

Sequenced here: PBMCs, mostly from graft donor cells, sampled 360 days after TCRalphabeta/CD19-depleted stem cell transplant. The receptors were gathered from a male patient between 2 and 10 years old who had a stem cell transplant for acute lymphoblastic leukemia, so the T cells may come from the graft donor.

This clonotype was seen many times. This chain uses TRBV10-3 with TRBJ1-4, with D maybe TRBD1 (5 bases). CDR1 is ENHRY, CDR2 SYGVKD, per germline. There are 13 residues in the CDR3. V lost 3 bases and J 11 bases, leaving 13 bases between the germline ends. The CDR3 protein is CAISDGGGHKLFF. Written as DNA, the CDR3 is TGTGCCATCAGTGACGGGGGAGGGCATAAACTGTTTTTT.

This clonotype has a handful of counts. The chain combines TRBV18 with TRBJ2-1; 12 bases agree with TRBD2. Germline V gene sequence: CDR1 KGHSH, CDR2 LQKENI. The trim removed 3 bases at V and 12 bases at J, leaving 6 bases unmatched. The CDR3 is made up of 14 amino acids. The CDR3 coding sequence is TGTGCCAGCTCACCGGCGACTAGCGGGAGTCTGCAGTTCTTC. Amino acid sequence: CASSPATSGSLQFF.

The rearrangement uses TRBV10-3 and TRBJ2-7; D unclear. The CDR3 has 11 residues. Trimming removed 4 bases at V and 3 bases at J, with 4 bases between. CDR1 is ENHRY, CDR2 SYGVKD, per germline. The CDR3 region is CAISGLYEQYF. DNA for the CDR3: TGTGCCATCAGTGGGCTCTACGAGCAGTACTTC.

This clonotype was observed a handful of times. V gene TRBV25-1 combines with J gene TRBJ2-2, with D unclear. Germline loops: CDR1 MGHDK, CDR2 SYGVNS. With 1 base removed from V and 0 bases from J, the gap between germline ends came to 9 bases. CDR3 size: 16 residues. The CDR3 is CASSELVDTNTGELFF. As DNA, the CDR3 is TGTGCCAGCAGTGAATTGGTCGATACGAACACCGGGGAGCTGTTTTTT.

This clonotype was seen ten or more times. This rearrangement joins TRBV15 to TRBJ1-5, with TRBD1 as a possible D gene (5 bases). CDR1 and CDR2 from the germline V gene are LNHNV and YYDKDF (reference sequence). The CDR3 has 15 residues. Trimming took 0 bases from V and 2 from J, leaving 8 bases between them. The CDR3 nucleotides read TGTGCCACCAGCAGAGAGGGGCTGGGCAATCAGCCCCAGCATTTT. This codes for CATSREGLGNQPQHF. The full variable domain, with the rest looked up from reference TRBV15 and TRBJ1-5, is DAMVIQNPRYQVTQFGKPVTLSCSQTLNHNVMYWYQQKSSQAPKLLFHYYDKDFNNEADTPDNFQSRRPNTSFCFLDIRSPGLGDTAMYLCATSREGLGNQPQHFGDGTRLSIL.

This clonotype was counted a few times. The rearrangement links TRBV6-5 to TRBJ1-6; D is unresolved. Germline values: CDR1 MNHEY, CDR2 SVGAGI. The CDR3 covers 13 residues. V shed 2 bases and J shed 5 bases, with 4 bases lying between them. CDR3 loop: CASSYHHNSPLHF. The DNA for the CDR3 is TGTGCCAGCAGTTACCACCATAATTCACCCCTCCACTTT.